This note documents a single TCR beta chain sequence. What it recognizes is unknown. This sample was taken from a study of T cell responses to AZD1222 COVID-19 vaccine. The study's findings and limits: Donors, mostly white British, included more females; clonal diversity was possibly underestimated. Only after the peak T cell response were repertoires sampled. Across spike, vaccine-associated CD4 TCRs were found, dominant at 160-218 and 743-854.

Repertoires were generated with immunoSEQ multiplex PCR, while TCRdb's copy carries only in-frame clones and drops some. Of more than 150,000 clones in the sample, roughly nine tenths are singletons; the top ten hold around 3.6%. The CDR3 has 15 residues. V was cut by 2 bases and J by 4 bases, with 14 bases left in between. Per the germline V gene, CDR1 is LGHNA and CDR2 is YSLEER. The sequence was obtained from an adult who received the AZD1222 COVID-19 vaccine. The sample consisted of peripheral blood, taken 28 days after the second AZD1222 dose. This chain links TRBV4-3 with TRBJ1-2; weak D call: TRBD1 (5 bases). Here the CDR3 DNA reads TGCGCCAGCAGCCAACATGGGGGGGTGGGCTATGGCTACACCTTC. Protein: CASSQHGGVGYGYTF.